The TCR beta chain under discussion was sequenced for a study of T cell changes during pregnancy in multiple sclerosis. Germline values: CDR1 SGHAT, CDR2 FQNNGV. This CDR3 is 15 amino acids long. V trimming: 4 bases; J trimming: 0 bases; junction bases outside the gene matches: 4. Clones were read by immunoSEQ multiplex PCR, and TCRdb kept only the in-frame ones, dropping some. The sample has roughly 70,000 clones, 92% seen once. This chain connects TRBV11-2 to TRBJ2-7; 9 positions match TRBD2. The sequence was obtained from a female donor with multiple sclerosis, enrolled in a pregnancy study. The sequenced sample was peripheral blood, obtained before pregnancy. DNA for the CDR3: TGTGCCAGCAGCTCGACTAGCGGAGCCTCCTACGAGCAGTACTTC. This codes for CASSSTSGASYEQYF.